The 24 T cell receptor beta chains below all came from one sample that was sequenced in a study of tumor and adjacent non-tumor tissue in lung cancer (dated by TCRdb to the late 2010s). Receptors were amplified or captured by multiplex PCR. Sequencing took place on an Illumina HiSeq 2500. TCRbeta libraries were built by three rounds of nested PCR using primers (Table S4), following protocols modified from ARM-PCR. TCRdb reprocessing: public reads trimmed at Q25 with fastp, clones called with MiXCR, in-frame beta chains kept. Under each unique CDR3 protein, matching rows form one entry showing the most common genes and DNA. Across this sample there are 65,000 to 75,000 distinct CDR3 sequences, with approximately 73% seen only once. The ten largest clones represent about 28% of the sample. Bulk unsorted tissue served as the source for RNA extraction, and RNA quality was assessed using a NanoDrop ND-1000 and an Agilent 2100.

Material for sequencing was lung tumor tissue. These receptors were obtained from a man aged 55-75 years with non-small cell lung cancer.

Note on this clonotype: The germline gene is not matched at one end of the junction; a read error may be the cause. V is TRBV6-6 and J is TRBJ2-7; 9 bases agree with TRBD1. CDR1 and CDR2 (germline): MNHNY, SVGAGI (reference sequence). The CDR3 has 17 amino acids. The CDR3 protein is CASSFRDRALSSYKQYF. CDR3 nucleotides: TGCGCCAGCAGTTTCCGGGACAGGGCTTTGAGCTCCTACAAGCAGTACTTC.

V is TRBV10-3 and J is TRBJ2-2, with a possible D match to TRBD1 (6 bases). This CDR3 region has 15 residues. Germline V lookup: CDR1 ENHRY, CDR2 SYGVKD. The CDR3 region has the DNA TGTACCACCTCGGACAGAATATCGAACACCGGGGAGCTGTTTTTT. Translated, it gives CTTSDRISNTGELFF.

A note on this clonotype: A read error may produce the germline difference seen at one junction end. The chain couples TRBV6-1 to TRBJ1-2, with D unclear. This CDR3 is built from 13 residues. CDR1 is MNHNS, CDR2 SASEGT, per germline. The CDR3 is CASSEDREYGYTF. CDR3 DNA sequence: TGTGCCAGCAGTGAGGACCGGGAATATGGCTATACCTTC.

About this clonotype itself: A junction end diverges from the germline sequence, so it may reflect a read error. The V call is TRBV10-3, the J call TRBJ2-2; TRBD2 is a possible D gene (6 bases). Germline V gene sequence: CDR1 ENHRY, CDR2 SYGVKD. The CDR3 extends over 14 amino acids. The DNA for the CDR3 is TGTGCGACCCTCGATGCGGGAAACAACGGGGAGCTGTTTTTT. Protein product: CATLDAGNNGELFF.

This clonotype was picked up many times. This sequence joins TRBV20-1 and TRBJ1-1; D may be TRBD1 (6 bases). Germline-derived CDR1 and CDR2 are DFQATT and SNEGSKA (reference sequence). Trimming removed 0 bases at V and 1 base at J, with 18 bases between. The length of the CDR3 is 17 residues. The DNA of the CDR3 is TGCAGTGCTAGAGATCCGGGGGCTCACCCGGGGAACACTGAAGCTTTCTTT. Translated: CSARDPGAHPGNTEAFF.

The chain links TRBV6-2 or TRBV6-3 to TRBJ2-5; D gene unclear. With 10 bases removed from V and 2 bases from J, the gap between germline ends came to 11 bases. This CDR3 has 12 amino acids. From germline, CDR1 is MNHEY and CDR2 SVGEGT. The CDR3: CATRALQETQYF. The DNA for the CDR3 is TGTGCCACAAGGGCCCTACAAGAGACCCAGTACTTC.

For this clonotype: Here the CDR3 omits its conserved ending phenylalanine or tryptophan, so a read error is the likely source. The chain joins TRBV20-1 to TRBJ2-1; tentatively, D is TRBD1 or TRBD2 (6 bases each). The CDR3 is 15 amino acids. Germline V CDR1 and CDR2: DFQATT, SNEGSKA (reference sequence). The V end was cut by 3 bases, the J end by 9 bases, with 21 bases between. The CDR3 protein is CSARLTSGGSGEQFS. Written as DNA, the CDR3 is TGCAGTGCTAGGCTGACTAGTGGGGGCTCGGGTGAGCAGTTCTCC.

As for this clonotype: Germline is not matched at one junction end, which may reflect a read error. The chain links TRBV6-5 to TRBJ1-1; 7 bases are a match to TRBD1. This CDR3 contains 14 residues. From germline, CDR1 is MNHEY and CDR2 SVGAGI. CDR3 bases: TGTGCCAGCGGGACAGCTCTGATGAAAACTGAAGCTTTCTTT. Translating it yields CASGTALMKTEAFF.

The chain joins TRBV20-1 to TRBJ1-3; the D is unclear. The CDR3 is 14 amino acids. Germline loops: CDR1 DFQATT, CDR2 SNEGSKA (reference sequence). Written as DNA, the CDR3 is TGCAATGCCTCCCGCCAGGACGCTGGAAACACCATATATTTT. Protein product: CNASRQDAGNTIYF.

This clonotype was seen a single time. The V gene is TRBV11-3, the J gene TRBJ1-1, with D possibly TRBD1 on 6 matching bases. The CDR3 has 15 amino acids. Germline CDR1 reads SGHNT; CDR2 reads YENEEA. Trimming left V 5 bases short and J 7 bases short, with 20 bases between. CDR3: CASSPPQGGGFEAFF. In DNA form, the CDR3 reads TGTGCCAGCAGCCCACCACAGGGTGGTGGGTTTGAAGCTTTCTTT.

This clonotype showed up just a few times. The junction does not match germline at one end; this may be a read error. This chain links TRBV6-5 with TRBJ2-7; a weak D match, TRBD1 (5 bases). The CDR3 is 15 residues long. The germline gives CDR1 MNHEY, CDR2 SVGAGI. CDR3 in amino acids: CASSYGAEQVYEQYF. The DNA of the CDR3 is TGTGCCAGCAGTTACGGGGCTGAACAGGTTTATGAGCAATACTTC.

This clonotype has a single count. The junction shows a germline mismatch at one end, possibly a read error. V usage is TRBV7-8 and J usage is TRBJ2-1; D gene ambiguous. CDR3 length: 14 residues. The V gene's germline CDR1 is SGHVS and CDR2 FQNEAQ. CDR3 DNA sequence: TGTGCTAGCAGCTACGGGCGTACCTACAATAAGCAGTTCTTC. This translates into CASSYGRTYNKQFF.

Concerning this clonotype itself: At one boundary the junction diverges from the germline segment, which might be a read error. The gene calls are TRBV6-6 and TRBJ2-5; D is ambiguous. Germline CDR1 and CDR2: MNHNY and SVGAGI (reference sequence). CDR3 size: 16 residues. The CDR3 is CSSSYSWLPAEETQYF. In DNA form, the CDR3 reads TGTTCCAGCAGTTACTCGTGGTTACCGGCGGAAGAGACCCAGTACTTC.

This clonotype was counted ten times or more. The chain couples TRBV20-1 to TRBJ2-1; D possibly corresponds to TRBD2 (6 bases). The V and J ends lost 3 bases and 2 bases respectively, with 17 bases between them. The CDR3 sequence is 16 residues long. Germline CDR1 reads DFQATT; CDR2 reads SNEGSKA (reference sequence). CDR3 bases: TGCAGTGCTAGTCGTTTCGGGAGTCGGACCTACAATGAGCAGTTCTTC. Amino acid sequence: CSASRFGSRTYNEQFF.

About this clonotype itself: The CDR3 ends on some other residue instead of the conserved phenylalanine or tryptophan, so this is likely a read error. The gene calls are TRBV6-2 or TRBV6-3 and TRBJ2-1; maybe TRBD2 (6 bases). CDR1 is MNHEY and CDR2 is SVGEGT in the germline V gene. Trimming pared 0 bases from V and 7 bases from J, leaving 10 bases between. The CDR3 length is 14 residues. CDR3 sequence (DNA): TGTGCCAGCAGTTACTCCGGTGGGGGGAATGAGCAGTTCCTC. Protein: CASSYSGGGNEQFL.

This clonotype has only a few counts. The chain recombines TRBV20-1 with TRBJ2-3, with D possibly TRBD2 on 6 matching bases. Germline V gene data show CDR1 as DFQATT and CDR2 as SNEGSKA (reference sequence). The CDR3 loop spans 12 amino acids. Trimming stripped 7 bases from V and 4 bases from J, with 12 bases between. The CDR3 DNA is TGCAGTGTTACCGCTAGCGCAGATACGCAGTATTTT. It translates to CSVTASADTQYF.

This clonotype was seen ten or more times. The chain recombines TRBV5-6 with TRBJ2-6, with a possible D match to TRBD1 (6 bases). Trimming cost V 2 bases and J 9 bases, with 12 bases left between them. This CDR3 has 14 amino acids. Germline assignment: CDR1 SGHDT and CDR2 YYEEEE. DNA for the CDR3: TGTGCCAGCAGCTTCGCAGGGGAAGGCAACGTCCTGACTTTC. This gives the protein CASSFAGEGNVLTF. The entire variable domain, with the rest obtained from reference TRBV5-6 and TRBJ2-6, is as follows: DAGVTQSPTHLIKTRGQQVTLRCSPKSGHDTVSWYQQALGQGPQFIFQYYEEEERQRGNFPDRFSGHQFPNYSSELNVNALLLGDSALYLCASSFAGEGNVLTFGAGSRLTVL.

Of note for this clonotype: Its ends do not fully match the called genes, so a read error is possible. The genes are TRBV29-1 and TRBJ2-2, with D hard to call. The V gene's germline CDR1 is SQVTM and CDR2 ANQGSEA. CDR3 size: 14 residues. This CDR3 reads CSVSSLSTTRELFF. In DNA, the CDR3 is TGCAGCGTTTCGAGCCTCTCAACCACCCGGGAGCTGTTTTTT.

This clonotype was counted a few times. One end of the junction varies from germline; a read error may be responsible. The rearrangement links TRBV20-1 to TRBJ2-3, with D unresolved. Germline V gene data show CDR1 as DFQATT and CDR2 as SNEGSKA (reference sequence). The CDR3 runs 15 residues. The CDR3 protein is CSAHDGPMITDKQYF. CDR3 nucleotides: TGCAGTGCACATGACGGACCTATGATAACAGATAAGCAGTATTTT.

This clonotype showed up just once. The conserved phenylalanine or tryptophan normally closing the CDR3 is absent here, so this likely arose from a read error. CDR3 amino acids: CASSPIEREPGDAQYY. Written as DNA, the CDR3 is TGTGCCAGCAGCCCTATCGAGCGGGAACCGGGAGATGCGCAGTATTAT. The V call is TRBV5-4, the J call TRBJ2-3; 7 bases agree with TRBD2. This CDR3 contains 16 residues. Germline V lookup: CDR1 SGHNT, CDR2 YYREEE (reference sequence).

The rearrangement uses TRBV28 and TRBJ2-7; D unclear. Trimming pared 6 bases from V and 2 bases from J, leaving 14 bases between. Germline V lookup: CDR1 MDHEN, CDR2 SYDVKM. The CDR3 extends over 14 amino acids. CDR3 nucleotides: TGTGCCAGCAGGATACCCGGAAATACCTACGAGCAGTACTTC. This sequence encodes CASRIPGNTYEQYF. Looking up the rest from reference TRBV28 and TRBJ2-7 gives the full variable domain: DVKVTQSSRYLVKRTGEKVFLECVQDMDHENMFWYRQDPGLGLRLIYFSYDVKMKEKGDIPEGYSVSREKKERFSLILESASTNQTSMYLCASRIPGNTYEQYFGPGTRLTVT.

Note on this clonotype: A junction boundary mismatches the germline segment, possibly from a read error. The V and J genes are TRBV6-6 and TRBJ2-3; TRBD1 or TRBD2 may be the D gene (5 bases each). The CDR3 length is 15 residues. Germline loops: CDR1 MNHNY, CDR2 SVGAGI (reference sequence). CDR3 amino acids: CGSSYRDHRADTQYF. The CDR3 nucleotides are TGTGGCAGCAGTTACCGGGACCATCGGGCAGATACGCAGTATTTT.

The chain uses TRBV6-5 and TRBJ2-2, with D possibly being TRBD1 or TRBD2 (5 bases each). The germline V gene encodes CDR1 MNHEY and CDR2 SVGAGI. The length of the CDR3 is 14 residues. The V end lost 8 bases, the J end lost 5 bases, and 15 bases lay between the germline ends. The CDR3 sequence: CASRGLLNTGELFF. The DNA for the CDR3 is TGTGCCAGCCGGGGCTTGTTGAATACCGGGGAGCTGTTTTTT.

The count of this clonotype is one. A much larger clone differs from this one at a single base, so this may be a read error. The chain is built from TRBV6-4 and TRBJ2-2; D is unclear. The germline CDR1 and CDR2 sequences are MRHNA and SNTAGT. The CDR3 extends over 13 amino acids. CDR3 in amino acids: CASSNSSFRELFF. Written as DNA, the CDR3 is TGTGCCAGCAGTAACTCTTCTTTTAGGGAGCTGTTTTTT.